Following are 18 T cell receptor beta chains from one sample sequenced in a study of immune characterization of retroperitoneal liposarcoma. TCRdb reprocessed the PCR reads with MiXCR, giving one entry per CDR3 protein. The top ten clones hold approximately 19% of a sample with over a thousand distinct CDR3 sequences, more than 40% of them seen once. Sequences were obtained from tumor tissue. These receptors were obtained from a female donor with retroperitoneal liposarcoma.

The chain joins TRBV27 to TRBJ2-5; D unresolved. V lost 6 bases and J lost 1, with 9 bases in between. The CDR3 is made up of 13 amino acids. Germline values: CDR1 MNHEY, CDR2 SMNVEV (reference sequence). Here the CDR3 reads CASSVKAQETQYF. The CDR3, as DNA: TGTGCCAGCAGCGTGAAGGCCCAAGAGACCCAGTACTTC.

There are a few counts of this clonotype. The CDR3 DNA follows: TGTGCCAGCAGTTCGGACAGAAGCTTAGCGTTAAACATTCAGTACTTC. This translates into CASSSDRSLALNIQYF. The chain uses TRBV7-2 and TRBJ2-4; tentatively, D is TRBD1 (6 bases). CDR3 size: 16 residues. Per the germline V gene, CDR1 is SGHTA and CDR2 is FQGNSA. Trimming left V 6 bases short and J 6 bases short, with 21 bases between.

In this sample, this clonotype is large. The chain recombines TRBV6-1 with TRBJ2-5; tentative D call: TRBD2 (6 bases). CDR3 size: 13 residues. Germline assignment: CDR1 MNHNS and CDR2 SASEGT. V lost 2 bases and J lost 2, with 6 bases in between. As DNA, the CDR3 is TGTGCCAGCAGTGAACGGGAGCAAGAGACCCAGTACTTC. Residues: CASSEREQETQYF.

This clonotype is classed as large. The chain links TRBV6-1 to TRBJ2-5, with 8 bases that match TRBD2. This CDR3 has 14 amino acids. With 7 bases clipped from V and 5 bases from J, the junction kept 9 bases outside the gene matches. Germline V gene lookup returns CDR1 MNHNS and CDR2 SASEGT. Here the CDR3 DNA reads TGTGCCAGCATCGAGATAGCGGGGTGGGAGACCCAGTACTTC. It codes for CASIEIAGWETQYF.

In its sample, this clonotype was seen once. The rearrangement links TRBV6-6 to TRBJ2-4; 7 bases align to TRBD2. The CDR3 is 15 residues long. Per germline, CDR1 MNHNY and CDR2 SVGAGI (reference sequence). V was pared by 7 bases and J by 3 bases, with 9 bases of the junction left unmatched. CDR3 in amino acids: CASTGSGIHKNIQYF. The CDR3 DNA reads as TGTGCCAGCACTGGGAGCGGGATTCACAAAAACATTCAGTACTTC.

This clonotype was observed a handful of times. One end of the junction is discordant with germline, which a read error may explain. The gene calls are TRBV7-6 and TRBJ2-1, with 12 bases fitting TRBD2. Germline-derived CDR1 and CDR2 are SGHVS and FNYEAQ. The CDR3 is made up of 16 amino acids. CDR3 region: CASSLDASGRANEQFF. CDR3 coding DNA: TGTGCTAGCAGCTTAGATGCTAGCGGGAGGGCGAATGAGCAGTTCTTC.

V is TRBV6-1 and J is TRBJ2-3; D is unresolved. Germline CDR1 and CDR2: MNHNS and SASEGT. Trimming stripped 6 bases from V and 6 bases from J, with 7 bases between. The CDR3 is 11 amino acids. CDR3 sequence reads: CASRRSDTQYF. CDR3 bases: TGTGCCAGCAGGAGGAGTGATACGCAGTATTTT.

This clonotype was counted between two and nine times. This chain links TRBV7-2 with TRBJ2-1; 7 bases match TRBD2. The J call may be incorrect, as the DNA end agrees better with TRBJ2-7. Per germline, CDR1 SGHTA and CDR2 FQGNSA. CDR3 length: 15 residues. CDR3 DNA sequence: TGTGCCAGCAGCTTAGGGGCTAGCGGACCGGGAGAGCAGTACTTC. Translated, it gives CASSLGASGPGEQYF.

The chain links TRBV6-1 to TRBJ2-3, with 12 bases identical to TRBD2. The germline CDR1 and CDR2 sequences are MNHNS and SASEGT. The CDR3 sequence is 18 residues long. V gave up 8 bases and J gave up 2 bases; unmatched junction bases: 14. The chain's CDR3 is CASSLAGGPGRVTDTQYF. Written as DNA, the CDR3 is TGTGCCAGCTCCCTAGCGGGGGGGCCTGGTCGGGTCACAGATACGCAGTATTTT.

V and J are TRBV6-8 and TRBJ2-1; D perhaps matches TRBD2 (7 bases). The length of the CDR3 is 16 residues. Trimming shortened V by 0 bases and J by 3 bases, and 12 bases separated the two germline ends. The V gene's germline CDR1 is MNHGY and CDR2 SAAAGT. CDR3 sequence (DNA): TGTGCCAGCAGTTACTCGGGAGGGGGACTCTACAATGAGCAGTTCTTC. Its translation: CASSYSGGGLYNEQFF.

This chain links TRBV11-3 with TRBJ2-5; D perhaps matches TRBD2 (6 bases). Looked up from germline, CDR1 is SGHNT and CDR2 is YENEEA. CDR3 length equals 15 residues. V was clipped by 5 bases and J by 3 bases, with 16 bases between them. The CDR3 protein is CASSPGVGGEETQYF. In nucleotides, the CDR3 is TGTGCCAGCAGCCCTGGGGTGGGCGGGGAAGAGACCCAGTACTTC.

There are a few counts of this clonotype. The chain joins TRBV10-2 to TRBJ2-6, with D possibly matching TRBD1 (5 bases). V gave up 7 bases and J gave up 0 bases, with 19 bases separating them. The V gene's germline CDR1 is WSHSY and CDR2 SAAADI. The CDR3 is 18 amino acids. This CDR3 reads CASTKGPGFPSGANVLTF. In DNA, the CDR3 is TGCGCCAGCACTAAAGGCCCAGGGTTTCCCTCTGGGGCCAACGTCCTGACTTTC.

The chain carries TRBV11-1 and TRBJ2-3, with 10 nucleotides matching TRBD1. The germline gives CDR1 SGHAT, CDR2 FQDESV (reference sequence). The junction had 3 bases not matched to a gene; V was cut back by 4 bases and J by 2 bases. The CDR3 is 15 amino acids. As DNA, the CDR3 is TGTGCCAGCAGCTGGGGACAGGGGTCCACAGATACGCAGTATTTT. Residues: CASSWGQGSTDTQYF.

The chain has TRBV27 and TRBJ2-5; D remains unclear. Looked up from germline, CDR1 is MNHEY and CDR2 is SMNVEV (reference sequence). V lost 3 bases and J lost 2, with 7 bases in between. This CDR3 is 13 amino acids long. For the CDR3, the DNA is TGTGCCAGCAGTTTGGTAGGGCAAGAGACCCAGTACTTC. Amino acid sequence: CASSLVGQETQYF.

The chain links TRBV7-2 to TRBJ2-3; 9 bases match TRBD1. The assigned J gene may be wrong: the sequence end matches TRBJ2-1 better. This CDR3 has 15 residues. The V gene's germline CDR1 is SGHTA and CDR2 FQGNSA. DNA for the CDR3: TGTGCCAGCAGCTCTCCCGGGACAGGGTCAGGCGAGCAGTTCTTC. Translating it yields CASSSPGTGSGEQFF.

The chain links TRBV6-1 to TRBJ2-1; D not resolved. The J call may be in error: the DNA end matches TRBJ2-7 better. This CDR3 contains 11 residues. The V gene's germline CDR1 is MNHNS and CDR2 SASEGT. The CDR3, as DNA: TGTGCCAGCTCAGTAGTCTACGAGCAGTACTTC. It encodes CASSVVYEQYF.

This clonotype ranks as large. This chain uses TRBV6-1 with TRBJ2-5; possible D gene TRBD1, 5 bases. The J call may be faulty, since TRBJ2-7 better matches the DNA end. This CDR3 spans 14 amino acids. Per germline, CDR1 MNHNS and CDR2 SASEGT. The CDR3 DNA is TGTGCCAGCACACAGGCCCCTCTAATGATCGAGCAGTACTTC. Translated: CASTQAPLMIEQYF.

A few counts support this clonotype. J is TRBJ2-1 and V is TRBV7-2; D not resolved. The germline CDR1 and CDR2 sequences are SGHTA and FQGNSA. The CDR3 covers 12 residues. The V and J ends lost 3 bases and 10 bases respectively, with 10 bases between them. CDR3 sequence: CASSLGIYEQFF. Written as DNA, the CDR3 is TGTGCCAGCAGCTTGGGGATCTACGAGCAGTTCTTC. Complete variable domain (other parts from reference TRBV7-2 and TRBJ2-1): GAGVSQSPSNKVTEKGKDVELRCDPISGHTALYWYRQSLGQGLEFLIYFQGNSAPDKSGLPSDRFSAERTGGSVSTLTIQRTQQEDSAVYLCASSLGIYEQFFGPGTRLTVL.